This TCR beta chain derives from a study of cytomegalovirus exposure and HLA in healthy donors (dated by TCRdb to the late 2010s). The study in broad terms: An earlier analysis of 587 of the donors reported approximately 280 Gb of sequence data and approximately 120 million unique TCR beta sequences obtained from around 180 million T cells. An early release covering 550 to 700 HLA-typed donors comprised roughly 300 gigabases of sequencing data and approximately 80 million unique TCR sequences. Of the approximately 400 genotyped donors, 81% fell in the genetic ancestry cluster associated with self-reported Caucasian donors. The study aimed to test whether signatures of past pathogen exposure could be identified by cataloging public T cell receptors. Using immunosequencing, the study profiled T cell repertoires from 640 or so subjects and related those repertoires to cytomegalovirus serostatus. Along with the roughly 710-subject first cohort, a separate validation cohort of over a hundred different subjects was used. To predict cytomegalovirus infection status, the study combined high-throughput TCR immunosequencing, statistical association of individual TCRs with disease status, and machine learning. In a later analysis, previously published TCR beta repertoires from about 640 donors were re-analyzed and high-resolution HLA genotyping was added so that TCR occurrence patterns could be studied. The later analysis used no new phenotypic data to find candidate immune exposures, relying instead on TCR beta sequences and their occurrence across donors. To decide whether each TCR beta V gene segment behaved as functional or pseudogenic, an earlier analysis of several hundred of the donors relied on high-throughput TCR beta sequencing. Alongside the repertoire data, information on donor age, sex, ethnicity and CMV serostatus was compiled. A later genetic analysis used genome-wide SNP genotypes for about 55% of the 666 donors, treating that subset as a discovery cohort. All discovery cohort repertoires had been generated on a single sequencing platform. HLA typing covered class I and class II loci at four-digit resolution. The number of donors typed differed by locus, with 629-630 for A, B, C, DRB1 and DQB1, about 500 for DQA1, nearly 610 for DPA1, and around 450 for DPB1. Several DR-DQ haplotypes were handled as single units for association and clustering because linkage in the cohort was strong. On average, around 200,000 unique TCR beta nucleotide sequences were sequenced per donor among a few hundred genotyped donors of the cohort, with 15% to 20% of those sequences being non-productive. Study-level results and caveats: A further reported finding was that TCR beta sequences accurately predicted the HLA-A and HLA-B alleles for most subjects in the first cohort. Linkage disequilibrium might explain the correlated functional status among segregating V segments, but an unknown experimental factor could not be excluded. An earlier analysis of approximately 600 of the donors showed that most TCR beta V segments appeared in productive rearrangements either about 87% or about 30% of the time, which broadly matched IMGT annotations. The presence/absence analyses assumed that sequencing depth was roughly uniform across donors, and that assumption may not be true. The sequencing pipeline was judged likely to have produced a cluster of highly shared sequence variants as a technical artifact. According to a later analysis, most CMV-associated TCR beta chains appeared to be HLA-restricted, and the HLA associations seemed to be driven largely by CMV exposure. According to a later analysis, parvovirus B19, influenza, CMV and Epstein-Barr virus appeared linked to several top co-occurrence clusters. In a later analysis, 16,951 TCR beta sequences were associated with specific HLA alleles at a false discovery rate of 0.05. In a later analysis, HLA-associated TCR beta chains were found to be more clonally expanded and to have lower generation probabilities than equally common non-associated chains. In both the original and validation cohorts, the classifier was reported to diagnose cytomegalovirus status with high specificity and sensitivity. In this cohort, only TCR beta chains were sequenced, and detectable features were limited by the absence of alpha or paired-chain data. An association between a missense DCLRE1C variant and V-gene and J-gene trimming of TCR beta chains was found in a later genetic analysis and replicated in an independent cohort. When HLA alleles, especially DR and DQ, strongly co-occurred, TCR associations were difficult to assign to individual alleles. Because the 87-base-pair reads could not distinguish some IMGT-functional V segments, including TRBV6-2 and TRBV6-3, those segments were excluded. Across donors, most TCR sequences were observed very rarely, whereas some public TCRs were present in many individuals. In vitro tests confirmed that a few of the cytomegalovirus-associated TCR beta chains recognize cytomegalovirus antigens. Immune exposure information for the cohort was limited to CMV serostatus. The study listed over 150 TCR beta chains as associated with cytomegalovirus. Compared with the 666-donor mean, donors in an Asian-associated ancestry cluster had fewer N-insertions in productive TCRs, according to a later genetic analysis. In a later analysis, the rate of TCR association differed among HLA loci, with DRB1 alleles having the most associated TCRs and HLA-C alleles having the fewest. The earlier analysis of almost 600 of the donors excluded 15 to 20 rarely observed V segments, including chromosome 9 orphons, because counts were too low. According to the authors, the approach could potentially be generalized to other disease states and immunological phenotypes. HLA typing was unavailable for some donors at each locus, so association tests used only the typed subset.

This clone occurred once. This receptor's antigen is unknown. Base qualities are not provided; no much larger clone lies one nucleotide away. The method behind the library was the immunoSEQ multiplex PCR assay. For the multiplex PCR, a mixture combining 60 forward primers for TCR Vbeta segments and 13 reverse primers for TCR Jbeta segments was used. The CDR3 region of rearranged TCR beta genes was amplified from genomic DNA with a multiplex PCR assay. The Illumina HiSeq System was used to sequence the amplified TCR beta libraries as 87-base-pair reads. Under the source paper's analysis protocol: Across the roughly 700 repertoires, a later analysis counted tens of millions of unique TCR beta chains, approximately 12 million of which were shared by at least two donors. Raw reads were error-corrected and collapsed into unique sequences with a nearest-neighbor algorithm that merged closely related sequences to remove PCR and sequencing errors. CDR3 sequences were aligned to IMGT reference sequences to assign V, D and J gene segments. For a sequence to be retained, at least a six-nucleotide match to both a V gene segment and a J gene segment was required. Rearrangements were called productive when the CDR3 lacked stop codons and stayed in frame with V and J; all others were non-productive. CDR3 was defined according to IMGT convention as the region running from the second conserved V-encoded cysteine to the conserved J-encoded phenylalanine. In an earlier analysis of around 600 of the donors, sequences lacking an unambiguous match to a single V gene segment were excluded. In an earlier analysis of roughly 600 of the donors, a V segment was called functional when productive rearrangements were above 56.7%, and segregating when the standard deviation between donors exceeded 5%. To diagnose cytomegalovirus status from the catalog of TCR beta chain sequences, a statistical classification framework was built. In a later analysis, TCR nucleotide sequences were compared against IMGT/GENE-DB human TR gene sequences so that V and J genes could be assigned. In a later analysis, CDR3 sequences and most-parsimonious VDJ recombination scenarios were assigned using the TCRdist pipeline. In a later analysis, each TCR beta chain was defined by its CDR3 amino acid sequence together with its V-gene family, and reads without a unique V-gene family were excluded. As a way to deal with suspected cross-contamination and a sequencing artifact, a later analysis dropped 450 to 700 nucleotide sequences that were highly shared and had low generation probability. In a later analysis, a clonal expansion index was calculated for each public chain from normalized within-repertoire ranks of inferred template counts. In a later analysis, generation probabilities were computed with a VDJ recombination model fitted to out-of-frame rearrangements, and the resulting probabilities were checked against IGoR. In a later analysis, hypergeometric tests were used to score TCR-TCR, TCR-HLA and TCR-CMV co-occurrence, with a repertoire-size bias correction applied to TCR pairs. False discovery rates were estimated in a later analysis by permuting HLA or CMV assignments 20 times. In a later analysis, co-occurring TCRs were grouped with DBSCAN, and TCRdist sequence similarity was added when clustering was performed within HLA-allele-positive subsets. Repertoires with fewer than 30,000 or more than 120,000 public chains were left out of co-occurrence clustering, as were five repertoires with anomalous nucleotide sharing. As stored in TCRdb, this immuneACCESS dataset retains in-frame rearrangements with V and J assigned. A fraction of the clones does not appear; measured against another copy, unresolved V genes explain less than half of the discrepancy, and the remainder lacks a known reason. That table supplies the V and J calls and clone size; D and trimming were determined from the DNA. This sample comprises fewer than 200,000 clones, 77% of them detected only once. The ten largest make up 2.6% of the sample.

CDR3 length: 14 amino acids, cysteine to phenylalanine. Just CDR3 DNA is preserved here, 42 bases in frame from base 1. V is pruned by 5 bases and J by 3 bases, leaving 4 bases of the junction without a gene match. The germline V gene (reference sequence) supplies CDR1 LNHDA and CDR2 SQIVND. The cohort was made up of several hundred healthy bone marrow donors. All cohort members were sampled while nominally healthy, although unrecorded immune exposures were likely present. The donor tested CMV seropositive and was one of the 289 seropositive cohort members. A peripheral blood sample was collected from each donor, and TCR beta sequencing was performed on peripheral blood mononuclear cells. Genomic DNA extraction from the blood cell samples was performed with the Qiagen DNeasy Blood Extraction Kit.

Recombination joined TRBV19 with TRBJ2-1; 7 central bases correspond to TRBD1. Sequencing was done on a sample of PBMCs. The TCR originated in a woman aged 40 to 50 in good health and CMV-seropositive. In nucleotides, the sequence is TGTGCCAGTAGTCCCTGGGACAGCTACAATGAGCAGTTCTTC. Its translation is CASSPWDSYNEQFF.